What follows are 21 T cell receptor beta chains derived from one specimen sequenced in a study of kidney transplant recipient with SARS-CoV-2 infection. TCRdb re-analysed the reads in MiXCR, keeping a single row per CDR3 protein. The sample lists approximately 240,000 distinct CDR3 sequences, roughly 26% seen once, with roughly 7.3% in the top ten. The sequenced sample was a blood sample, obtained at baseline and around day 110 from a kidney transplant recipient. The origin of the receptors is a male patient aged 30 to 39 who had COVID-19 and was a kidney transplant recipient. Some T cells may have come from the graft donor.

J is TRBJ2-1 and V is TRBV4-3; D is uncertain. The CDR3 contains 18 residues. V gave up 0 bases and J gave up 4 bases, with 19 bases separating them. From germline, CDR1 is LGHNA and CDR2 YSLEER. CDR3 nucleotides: TGCGCCAGCAGCCAAGATTTGGCGTTAGGATCGGGTTACAATGAGCAGTTCTTC. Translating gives CASSQDLALGSGYNEQFF.

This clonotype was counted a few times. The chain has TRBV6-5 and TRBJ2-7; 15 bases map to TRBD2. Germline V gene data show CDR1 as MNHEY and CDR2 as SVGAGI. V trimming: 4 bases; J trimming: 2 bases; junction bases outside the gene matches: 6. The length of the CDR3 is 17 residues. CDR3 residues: CASSSTGLAGGPYEQYF. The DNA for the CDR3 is TGTGCCAGCAGTTCCACAGGACTAGCGGGAGGGCCCTACGAGCAGTACTTC.

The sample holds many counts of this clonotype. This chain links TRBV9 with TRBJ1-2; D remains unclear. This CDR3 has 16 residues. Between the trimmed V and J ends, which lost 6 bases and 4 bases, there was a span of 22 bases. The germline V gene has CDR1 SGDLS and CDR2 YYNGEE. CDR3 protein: CASILRYSRKTYGYTF. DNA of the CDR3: TGTGCCAGCATTCTTAGGTACTCAAGAAAGACCTATGGCTACACCTTC. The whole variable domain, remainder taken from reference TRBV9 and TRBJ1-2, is DSGVTQTPKHLITATGQRVTLRCSPRSGDLSVYWYQQSLDQGLQFLIQYYNGEERAKGNILERFSAQQFPDLHSELNLSSLELGDSALYFCASILRYSRKTYGYTFGSGTRLTVV.

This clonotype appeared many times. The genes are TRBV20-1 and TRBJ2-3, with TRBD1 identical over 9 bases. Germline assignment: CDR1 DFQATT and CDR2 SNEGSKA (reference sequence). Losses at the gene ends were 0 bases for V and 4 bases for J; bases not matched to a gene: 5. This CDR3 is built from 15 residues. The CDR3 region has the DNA TGCAGTGCTAGAGAGTTAACAGGGGGCCCAGATACGCAGTATTTT. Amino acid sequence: CSARELTGGPDTQYF.

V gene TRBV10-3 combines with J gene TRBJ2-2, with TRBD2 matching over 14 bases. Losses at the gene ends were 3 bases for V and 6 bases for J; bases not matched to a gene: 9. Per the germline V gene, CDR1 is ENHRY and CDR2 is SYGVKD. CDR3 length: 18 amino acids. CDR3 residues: CAISDTGLAGASPGELFF. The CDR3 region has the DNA TGTGCCATCAGTGACACGGGACTAGCGGGGGCCAGCCCCGGGGAGCTGTTTTTT.

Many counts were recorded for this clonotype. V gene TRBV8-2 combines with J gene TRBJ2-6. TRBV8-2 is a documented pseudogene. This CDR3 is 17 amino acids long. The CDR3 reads CGIMCRITQSRANVLTF. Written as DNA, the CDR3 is TGTGGCATCATGTGTAGGATAACACAAAGTCGGGCCAACGTCCTGACTTTC.

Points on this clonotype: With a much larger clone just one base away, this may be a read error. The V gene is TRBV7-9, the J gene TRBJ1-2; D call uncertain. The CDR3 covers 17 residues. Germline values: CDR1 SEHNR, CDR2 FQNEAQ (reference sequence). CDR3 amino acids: CASSVKEYHGKTYGHTF. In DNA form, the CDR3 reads TGTGCCAGCAGCGTGAAGGAATACCATGGAAAGACCTATGGCCACACCTTC.

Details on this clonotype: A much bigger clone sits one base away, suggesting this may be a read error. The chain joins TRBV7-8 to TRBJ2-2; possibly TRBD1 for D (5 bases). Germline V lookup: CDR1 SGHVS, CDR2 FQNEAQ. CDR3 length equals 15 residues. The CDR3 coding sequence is TGTGCCAGCAGCCCAACAGGAATGAACACCAGGGAGCTGTTTTTT. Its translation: CASSPTGMNTRELFF.

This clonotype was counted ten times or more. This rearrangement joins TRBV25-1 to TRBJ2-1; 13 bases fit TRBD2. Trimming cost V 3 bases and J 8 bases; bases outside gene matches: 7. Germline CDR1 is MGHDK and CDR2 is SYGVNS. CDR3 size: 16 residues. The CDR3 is CASSETSGRTGDEQFF. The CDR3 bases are TGTGCCAGCAGTGAGACTAGCGGGAGGACAGGGGATGAGCAGTTCTTC.

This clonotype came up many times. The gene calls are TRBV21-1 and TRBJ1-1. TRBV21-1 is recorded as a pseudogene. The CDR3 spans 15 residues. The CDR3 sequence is CASSKSRESNTEAFF. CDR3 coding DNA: TGTGCCAGCAGCAAATCGAGGGAGTCGAACACTGAAGCTTTCTTT.

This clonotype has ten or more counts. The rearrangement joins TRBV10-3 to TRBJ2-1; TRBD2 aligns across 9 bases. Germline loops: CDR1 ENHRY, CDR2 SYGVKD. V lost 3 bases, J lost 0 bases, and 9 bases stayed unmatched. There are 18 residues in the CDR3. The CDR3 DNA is TGTGCCATCAGTGACGGGGGCTTTAGCGGGGGCTCCTACAATGAGCAGTTCTTC. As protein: CAISDGGFSGGSYNEQFF.

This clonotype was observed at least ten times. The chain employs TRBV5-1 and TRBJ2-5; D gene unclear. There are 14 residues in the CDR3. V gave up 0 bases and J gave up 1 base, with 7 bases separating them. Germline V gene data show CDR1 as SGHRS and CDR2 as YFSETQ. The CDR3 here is CASSLAAAQETQYF. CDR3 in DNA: TGCGCCAGCAGCTTGGCAGCAGCCCAAGAGACCCAGTACTTC.

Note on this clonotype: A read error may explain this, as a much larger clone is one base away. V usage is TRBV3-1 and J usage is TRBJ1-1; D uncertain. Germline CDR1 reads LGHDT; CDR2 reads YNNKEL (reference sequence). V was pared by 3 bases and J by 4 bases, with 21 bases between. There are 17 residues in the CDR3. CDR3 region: CASSQGNPTSIRTEAFF. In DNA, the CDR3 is TGTGCCAGCAGCCAGGGCAATCCCACTTCAATTCGCACTGAAGCTTTCTTT.

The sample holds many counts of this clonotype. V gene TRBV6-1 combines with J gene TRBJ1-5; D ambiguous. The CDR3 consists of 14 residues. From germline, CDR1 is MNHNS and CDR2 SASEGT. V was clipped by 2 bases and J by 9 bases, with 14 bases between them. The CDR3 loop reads CASSEPDGMRPQHF. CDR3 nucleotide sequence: TGTGCCAGCAGTGAACCGGACGGAATGCGGCCCCAGCATTTT.

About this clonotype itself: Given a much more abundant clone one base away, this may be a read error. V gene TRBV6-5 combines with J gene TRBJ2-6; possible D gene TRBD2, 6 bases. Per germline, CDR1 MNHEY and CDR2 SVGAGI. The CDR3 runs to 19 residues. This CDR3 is CAGSIVAECNKSRANVLTF. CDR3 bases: TGTGCCGGCAGTATTGTAGCGGAATGTAACAAAAGTCGGGCCAACGTCCTGACTTTC.

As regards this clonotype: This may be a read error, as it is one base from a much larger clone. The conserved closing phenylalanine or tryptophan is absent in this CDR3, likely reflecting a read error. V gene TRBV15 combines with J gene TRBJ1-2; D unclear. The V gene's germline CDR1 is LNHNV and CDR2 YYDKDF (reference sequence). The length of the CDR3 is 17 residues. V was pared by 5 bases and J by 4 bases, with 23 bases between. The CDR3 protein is CATSFNSRCGKTYGYTL. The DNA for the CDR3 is TGTGCCACCAGCTTTAACTCAAGGTGTGGAAAGACCTATGGCTACACCTTA.

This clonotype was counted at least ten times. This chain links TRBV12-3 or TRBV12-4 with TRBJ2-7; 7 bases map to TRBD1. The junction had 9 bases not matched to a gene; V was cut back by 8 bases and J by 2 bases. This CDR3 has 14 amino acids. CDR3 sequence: CASRSQGVTYEQYF. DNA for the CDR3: TGTGCCAGCCGCTCGCAGGGGGTTACCTACGAGCAGTACTTC.

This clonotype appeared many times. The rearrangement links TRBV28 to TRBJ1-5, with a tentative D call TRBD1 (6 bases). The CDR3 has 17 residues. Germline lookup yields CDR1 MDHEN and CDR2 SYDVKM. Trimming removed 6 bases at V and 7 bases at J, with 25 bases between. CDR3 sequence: CASSRLTGHNPNQPQHF. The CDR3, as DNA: TGTGCCAGCAGCCGACTTACGGGACATAACCCCAACCAGCCCCAGCATTTT.

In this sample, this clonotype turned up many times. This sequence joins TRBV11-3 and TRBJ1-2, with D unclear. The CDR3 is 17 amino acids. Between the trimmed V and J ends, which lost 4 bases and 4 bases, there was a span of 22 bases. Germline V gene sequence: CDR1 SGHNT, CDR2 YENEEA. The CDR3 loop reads CASSWQRDLGKTYGYTF. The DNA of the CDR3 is TGTGCCAGCAGCTGGCAGCGCGATCTCGGAAAGACCTATGGCTACACCTTC.

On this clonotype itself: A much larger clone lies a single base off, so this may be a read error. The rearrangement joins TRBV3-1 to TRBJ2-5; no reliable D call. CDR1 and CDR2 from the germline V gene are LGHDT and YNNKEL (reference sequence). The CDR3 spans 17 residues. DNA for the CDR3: TGTGCCAGCAGCCCGCAAGCTCCCATTTCTTTCTCTGAGACCCGGTACTTC. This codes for CASSPQAPISFSETRYF.

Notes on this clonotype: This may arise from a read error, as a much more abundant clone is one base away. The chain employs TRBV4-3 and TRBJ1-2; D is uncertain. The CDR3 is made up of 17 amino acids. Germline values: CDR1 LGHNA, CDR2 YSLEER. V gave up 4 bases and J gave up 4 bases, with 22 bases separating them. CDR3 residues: CASSREVGRRETYGYTF. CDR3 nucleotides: TGCGCCAGCAGCCGAGAGGTAGGACGTCGAGAGACCTATGGCTACACCTTC.